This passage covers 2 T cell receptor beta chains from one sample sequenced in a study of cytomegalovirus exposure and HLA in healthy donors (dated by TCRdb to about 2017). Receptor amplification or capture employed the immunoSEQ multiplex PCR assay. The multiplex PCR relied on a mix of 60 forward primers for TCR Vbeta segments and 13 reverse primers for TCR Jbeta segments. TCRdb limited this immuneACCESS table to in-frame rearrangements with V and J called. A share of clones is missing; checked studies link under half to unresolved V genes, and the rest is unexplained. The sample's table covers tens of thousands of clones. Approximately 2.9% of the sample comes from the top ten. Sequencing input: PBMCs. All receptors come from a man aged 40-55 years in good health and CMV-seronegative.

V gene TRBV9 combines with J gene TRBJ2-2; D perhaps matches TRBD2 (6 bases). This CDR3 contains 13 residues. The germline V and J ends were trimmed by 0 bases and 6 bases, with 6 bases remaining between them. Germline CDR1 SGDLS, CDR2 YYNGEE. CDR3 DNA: TGTGCCAGCAGCGTAGGGGGGGCCGGGGAGCTGTTTTTT. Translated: CASSVGGAGELFF.

CDR3 in DNA: TGCAGCGTTGAAACAGGCCCCTTCTCCTACGAGCAGTACTTC. Protein: CSVETGPFSYEQYF. This rearrangement joins TRBV29-1 to TRBJ2-7; perhaps TRBD1 as D (5 bases). This CDR3 contains 14 residues. Trimming cost V 2 bases and J 0 bases, with 11 bases left between them. Germline CDR1 and CDR2: SQVTM and ANQGSEA.